The clone carrying this T cell receptor (beta chain) was picked up a small number of times. Its antigen is unknown. This sample stems from a study of beta chain features in type 1 diabetes. Across the study: Age, gender, cell numbers and subset yield matched between patients and controls.

Per germline, CDR1 MNHNS and CDR2 SASEGT. With 5 bases removed from V and 2 bases from J, the gap between germline ends came to 13 bases. This CDR3 has 14 amino acids. Purities in excess of 95% were seen in all sorted populations. The authors reverse transcribed all of the isolated RNA, so sequencing captured expressed TCRB transcripts. Generated by immunoSEQ multiplex PCR, the TCRdb table keeps only in-frame clones and is missing some. This sample has under 450,000 clones, with roughly 13% found just once. Study-level points and caveats: Because the template was cDNA, high-expressing cells might be over-represented. Moderately but significantly shorter TCRB CDR3s were found in Type 1 diabetes patients in all four CD4+ subsets.

Input material: naive CD4+ T cells from blood. The chain is built from TRBV6-1 and TRBJ2-7; D unclear. The sequence was collected from a young man in good health. The CDR3 loop reads CASSRGMGTYEQYF. The CDR3 region has the DNA TGTGCCAGCAGTCGAGGCATGGGGACCTACGAGCAGTACTTC.